Described below is a single T cell receptor (beta chain) sequence and its context. Its cognate antigen is unknown. Assay used: immunoSEQ multiplex PCR; TCRdb lists only in-frame clones, some missing. The sample holds about 24,000 clones, around 70% seen once. Before sequencing took place, the ViraFEST assay used viral peptide pools to expand antigen-specific CD4+ T cells. Following 10 days of culture, CD4+ T cells were isolated. All study participants received two doses of BNT162b2 or mRNA-1273 vaccine. The data originate from a study of vaccination effects on CD4 cells after COVID-19. For the study at large: Researchers obtained post-vaccine samples at a median of 72 days past the second dose.

Points from the study as a whole: There was marked clonal contraction among infection- and vaccine-induced clones late after vaccination.

V was shortened by 6 bases and J by 0 bases, with 7 bases between the two germline ends. Germline V gives CDR1 LNHDA, CDR2 SQIVND (reference sequence). The CDR3 contains 13 residues. The input for sequencing was CD4+ T cells from PBMCs cultured with SARS-CoV-2 spike peptides, taken after COVID-19 vaccination. The TCR sequence derives from a human donor who received a COVID-19 vaccine. The V call is TRBV19, the J call TRBJ2-3; TRBD1 is a possible D gene (5 bases). CDR3 DNA sequence: TGTGCCAGTAGGACAGCCAGCACAGATACGCAGTATTTT. It is translated as CASRTASTDTQYF.